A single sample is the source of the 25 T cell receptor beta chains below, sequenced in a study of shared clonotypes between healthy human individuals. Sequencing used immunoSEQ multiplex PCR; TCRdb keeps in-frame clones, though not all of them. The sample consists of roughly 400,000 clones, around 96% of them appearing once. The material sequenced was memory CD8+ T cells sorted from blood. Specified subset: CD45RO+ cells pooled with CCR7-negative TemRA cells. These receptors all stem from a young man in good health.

CDR3 sequence (DNA): TGTGCCACCAGGGACTACCCCCATGAGCAGTTCTTC. Translated, it gives CATRDYPHEQFF. This rearrangement joins TRBV2 to TRBJ2-1, with 7 positions matching TRBD2. Germline assignment: CDR1 SNHLY and CDR2 FYNNEI. J gave up 8 bases and V 10 bases, and 8 bases lay outside the gene matches. This CDR3 is 12 amino acids long.

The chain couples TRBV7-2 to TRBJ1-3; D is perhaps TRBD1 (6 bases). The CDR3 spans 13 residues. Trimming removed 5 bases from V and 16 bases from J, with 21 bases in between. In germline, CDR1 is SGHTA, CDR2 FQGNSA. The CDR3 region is CASSLAGTTSYYF. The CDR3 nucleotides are TGTGCCAGCAGCCTTGCCGGGACAACCTCCTATTATTTT.

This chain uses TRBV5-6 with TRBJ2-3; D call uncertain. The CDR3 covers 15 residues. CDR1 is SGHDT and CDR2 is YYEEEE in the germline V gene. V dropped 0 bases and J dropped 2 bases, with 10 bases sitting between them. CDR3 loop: CASSLGSSYTDTQYF. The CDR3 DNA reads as TGTGCCAGCAGCTTGGGCAGCTCATACACAGATACGCAGTATTTT.

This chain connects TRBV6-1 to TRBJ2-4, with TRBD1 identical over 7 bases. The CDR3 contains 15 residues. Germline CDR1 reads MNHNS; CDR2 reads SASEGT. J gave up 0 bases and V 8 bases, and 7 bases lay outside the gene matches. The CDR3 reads CASGLDRLAKNIQYF. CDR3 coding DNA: TGTGCCAGCGGGTTGGACAGGCTAGCCAAAAACATTCAGTACTTC.

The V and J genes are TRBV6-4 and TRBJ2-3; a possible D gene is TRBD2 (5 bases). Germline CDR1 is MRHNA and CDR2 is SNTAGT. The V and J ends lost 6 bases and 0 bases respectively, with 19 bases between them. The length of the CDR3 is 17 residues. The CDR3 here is CASSPTLAIRSTDTQYF. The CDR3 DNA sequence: TGTGCCAGCAGCCCCACTTTAGCGATTAGGAGCACAGATACGCAGTATTTT.

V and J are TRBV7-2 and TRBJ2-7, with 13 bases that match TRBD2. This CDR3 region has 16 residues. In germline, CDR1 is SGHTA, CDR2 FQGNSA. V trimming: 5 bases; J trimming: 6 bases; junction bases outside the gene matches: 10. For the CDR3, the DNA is TGTGCCAGCAGCCCAAGGACTAGCGGGAGACCAGGCGAGCAGTACTTC. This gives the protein CASSPRTSGRPGEQYF.

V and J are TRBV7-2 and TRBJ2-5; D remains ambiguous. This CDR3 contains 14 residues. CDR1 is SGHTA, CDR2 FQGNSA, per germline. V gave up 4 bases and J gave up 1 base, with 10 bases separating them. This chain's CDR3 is CASSSLGFQETQYF. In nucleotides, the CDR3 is TGTGCCAGCAGCTCCCTTGGGTTCCAAGAGACCCAGTACTTC.

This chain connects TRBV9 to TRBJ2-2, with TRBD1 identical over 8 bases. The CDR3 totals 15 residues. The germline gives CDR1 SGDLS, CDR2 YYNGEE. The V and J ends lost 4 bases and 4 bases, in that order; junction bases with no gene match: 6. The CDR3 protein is CASSPWTGSTGELFF. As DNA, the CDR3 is TGTGCCAGCAGCCCATGGACAGGGAGCACCGGGGAGCTGTTTTTT.

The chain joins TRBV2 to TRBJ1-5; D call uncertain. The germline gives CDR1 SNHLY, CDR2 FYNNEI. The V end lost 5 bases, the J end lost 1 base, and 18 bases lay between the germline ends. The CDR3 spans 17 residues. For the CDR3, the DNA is TGTGCCAGCAGTAAGATGACACCCAAAGGGAGCAATCAGCCCCAGCATTTT. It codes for CASSKMTPKGSNQPQHF.

CDR3 residues: CASSYSMAAHQPQHF. CDR3 nucleotides: TGTGCCAGCAGTTACTCGATGGCAGCCCATCAGCCCCAGCATTTT. The chain combines TRBV6-6 with TRBJ1-5; D is unresolved. V was pared by 0 bases and J by 5 bases, with 11 bases between. CDR3 size: 15 residues. Germline assignment: CDR1 MNHNY and CDR2 SVGAGI (reference sequence).

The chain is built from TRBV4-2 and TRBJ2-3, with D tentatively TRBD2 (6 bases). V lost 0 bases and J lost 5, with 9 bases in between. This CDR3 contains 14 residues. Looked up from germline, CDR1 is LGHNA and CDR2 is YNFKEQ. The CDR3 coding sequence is TGTGCCAGCAGCCAAGATTCGGGGGTAGATACGCAGTATTTT. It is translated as CASSQDSGVDTQYF.

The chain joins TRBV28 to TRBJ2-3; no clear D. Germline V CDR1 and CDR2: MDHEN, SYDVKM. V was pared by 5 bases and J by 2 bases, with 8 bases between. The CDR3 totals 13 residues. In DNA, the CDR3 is TGTGCCAGCAGTCCAGGCTACACAGATACGCAGTATTTT. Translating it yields CASSPGYTDTQYF.

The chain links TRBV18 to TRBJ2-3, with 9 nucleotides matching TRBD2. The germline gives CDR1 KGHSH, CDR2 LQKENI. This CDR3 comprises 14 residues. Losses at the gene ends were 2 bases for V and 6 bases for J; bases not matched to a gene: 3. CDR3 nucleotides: TGTGCCAGCTCACCAGCGGGAGGGCCGGATACGCAGTATTTT. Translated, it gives CASSPAGGPDTQYF.

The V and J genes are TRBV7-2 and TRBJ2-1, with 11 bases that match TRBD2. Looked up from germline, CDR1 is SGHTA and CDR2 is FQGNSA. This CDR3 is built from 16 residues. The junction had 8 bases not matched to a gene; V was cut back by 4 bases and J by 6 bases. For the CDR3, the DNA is TGTGCCAGCAGCTCCCCTAGCGGGAGGAACGGCAATGAGCAGTTCTTC. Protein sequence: CASSSPSGRNGNEQFF. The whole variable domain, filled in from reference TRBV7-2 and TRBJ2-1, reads GAGVSQSPSNKVTEKGKDVELRCDPISGHTALYWYRQSLGQGLEFLIYFQGNSAPDKSGLPSDRFSAERTGGSVSTLTIQRTQQEDSAVYLCASSSPSGRNGNEQFFGPGTRLTVL.

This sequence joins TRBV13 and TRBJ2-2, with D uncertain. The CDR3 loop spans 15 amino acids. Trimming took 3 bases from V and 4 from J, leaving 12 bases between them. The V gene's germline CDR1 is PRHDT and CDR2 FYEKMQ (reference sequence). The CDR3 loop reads CASSFRIVVTGELFF. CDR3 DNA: TGTGCCAGCAGCTTCAGGATCGTGGTCACCGGGGAGCTGTTTTTT.

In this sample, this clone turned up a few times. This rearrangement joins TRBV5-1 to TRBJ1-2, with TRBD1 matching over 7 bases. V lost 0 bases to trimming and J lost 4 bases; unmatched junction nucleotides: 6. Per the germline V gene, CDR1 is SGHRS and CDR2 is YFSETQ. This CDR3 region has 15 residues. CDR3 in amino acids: CASSLAVTGSYGYTF. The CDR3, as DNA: TGCGCCAGCAGCTTGGCAGTGACAGGGAGCTATGGCTACACCTTC.

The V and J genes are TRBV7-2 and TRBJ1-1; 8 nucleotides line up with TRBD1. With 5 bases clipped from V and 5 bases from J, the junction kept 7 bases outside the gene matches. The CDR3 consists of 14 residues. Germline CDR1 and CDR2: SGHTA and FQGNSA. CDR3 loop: CASSAQGARTEAFF. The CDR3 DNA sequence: TGTGCCAGCAGCGCCCAGGGGGCGAGGACTGAAGCTTTCTTT. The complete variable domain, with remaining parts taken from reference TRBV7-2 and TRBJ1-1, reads GAGVSQSPSNKVTEKGKDVELRCDPISGHTALYWYRQSLGQGLEFLIYFQGNSAPDKSGLPSDRFSAERTGGSVSTLTIQRTQQEDSAVYLCASSAQGARTEAFFGQGTRLTVV.

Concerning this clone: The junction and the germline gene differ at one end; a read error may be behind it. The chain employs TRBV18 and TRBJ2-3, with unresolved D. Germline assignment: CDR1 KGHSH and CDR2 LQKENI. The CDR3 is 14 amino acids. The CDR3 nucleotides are TGTACCAGCTCACCTCCAGGTCCCACAGATACGCAGTATTTT. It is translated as CTSSPPGPTDTQYF.

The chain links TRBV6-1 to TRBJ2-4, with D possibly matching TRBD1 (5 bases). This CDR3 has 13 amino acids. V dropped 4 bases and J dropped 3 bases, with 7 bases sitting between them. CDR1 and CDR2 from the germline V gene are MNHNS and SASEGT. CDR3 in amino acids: CASSVGVKNIQYF. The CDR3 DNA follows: TGTGCCAGCAGTGTAGGGGTCAAAAACATTCAGTACTTC.

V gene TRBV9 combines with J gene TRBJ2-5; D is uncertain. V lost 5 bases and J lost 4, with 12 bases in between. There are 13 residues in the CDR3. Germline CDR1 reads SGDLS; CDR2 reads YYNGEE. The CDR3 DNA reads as TGTGCCAGCAGTCCTGGTCCAGGAGAGACCCAGTACTTC. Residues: CASSPGPGETQYF.

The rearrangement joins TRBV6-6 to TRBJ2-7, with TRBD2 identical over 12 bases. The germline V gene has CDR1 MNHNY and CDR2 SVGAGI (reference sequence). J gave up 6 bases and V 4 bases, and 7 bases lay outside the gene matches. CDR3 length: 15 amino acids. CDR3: CASSSLAGGLAEQYF. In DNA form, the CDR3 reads TGTGCCAGCAGTTCCCTAGCGGGAGGGCTAGCCGAGCAGTACTTC.

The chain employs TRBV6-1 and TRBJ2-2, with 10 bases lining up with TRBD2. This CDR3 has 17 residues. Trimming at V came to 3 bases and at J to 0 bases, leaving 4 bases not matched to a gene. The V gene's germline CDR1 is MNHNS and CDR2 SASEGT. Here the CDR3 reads CASSEFGLAANTGELFF. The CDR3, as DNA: TGTGCCAGCAGTGAGTTCGGACTAGCGGCGAACACCGGGGAGCTGTTTTTT.

Here the CDR3 DNA reads TGTGCCAGCAGCTTAGCGGGAGGGGGGTCCTACGAGCAGTACTTC. It translates to CASSLAGGGSYEQYF. This sequence joins TRBV5-4 and TRBJ2-7; 10 bases line up with TRBD2. CDR1 and CDR2 from the germline V gene are SGHNT and YYREEE (reference sequence). This CDR3 has 15 residues. With 2 bases clipped from V and 1 base from J, the junction kept 3 bases outside the gene matches.

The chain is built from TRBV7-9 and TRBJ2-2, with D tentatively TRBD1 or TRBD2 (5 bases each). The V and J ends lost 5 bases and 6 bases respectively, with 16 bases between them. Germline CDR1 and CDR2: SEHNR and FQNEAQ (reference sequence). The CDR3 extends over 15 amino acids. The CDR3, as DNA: TGTGCCAGCAGCCTAGGAGTGGGGGTGGCCGGGGAGCTGTTTTTT. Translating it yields CASSLGVGVAGELFF.

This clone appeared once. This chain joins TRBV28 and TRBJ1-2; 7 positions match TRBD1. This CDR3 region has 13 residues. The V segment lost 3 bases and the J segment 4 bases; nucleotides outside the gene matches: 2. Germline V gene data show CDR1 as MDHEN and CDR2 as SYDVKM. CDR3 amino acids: CASSFRQGYGYTF. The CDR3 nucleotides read TGTGCCAGCAGTTTTCGACAGGGCTATGGCTACACCTTC.